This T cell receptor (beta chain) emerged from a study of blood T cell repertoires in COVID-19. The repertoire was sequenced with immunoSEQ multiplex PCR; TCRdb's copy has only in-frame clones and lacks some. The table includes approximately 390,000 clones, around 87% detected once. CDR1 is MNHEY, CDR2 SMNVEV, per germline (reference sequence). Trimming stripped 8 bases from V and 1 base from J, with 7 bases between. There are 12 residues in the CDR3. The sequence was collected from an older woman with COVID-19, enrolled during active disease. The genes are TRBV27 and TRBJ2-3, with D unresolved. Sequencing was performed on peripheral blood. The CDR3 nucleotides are TGTGCCAGCGGGCCTCGCACAGATACGCAGTATTTT. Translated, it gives CASGPRTDTQYF.